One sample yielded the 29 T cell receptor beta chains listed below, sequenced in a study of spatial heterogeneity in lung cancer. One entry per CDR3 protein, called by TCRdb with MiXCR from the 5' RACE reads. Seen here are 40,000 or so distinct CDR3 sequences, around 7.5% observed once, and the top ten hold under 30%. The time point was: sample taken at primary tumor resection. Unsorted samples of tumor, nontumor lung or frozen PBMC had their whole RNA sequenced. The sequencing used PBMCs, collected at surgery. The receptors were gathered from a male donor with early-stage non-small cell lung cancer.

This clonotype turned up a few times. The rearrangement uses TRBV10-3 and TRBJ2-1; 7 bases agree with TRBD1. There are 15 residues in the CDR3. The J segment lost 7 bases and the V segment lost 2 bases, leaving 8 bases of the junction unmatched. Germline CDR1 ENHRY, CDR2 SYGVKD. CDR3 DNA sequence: TGTGCCATCAGTGAGGGAAGGGGGCAAAGGAATGAGCAGTTCTTC. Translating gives CAISEGRGQRNEQFF.

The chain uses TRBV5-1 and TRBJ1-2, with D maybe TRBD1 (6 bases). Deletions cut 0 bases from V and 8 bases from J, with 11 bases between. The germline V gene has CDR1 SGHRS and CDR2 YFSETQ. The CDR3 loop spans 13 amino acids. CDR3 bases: TGCGCCAGCAGCTTGGAAGGGGGGCTAGGCTACACCTTC. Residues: CASSLEGGLGYTF.

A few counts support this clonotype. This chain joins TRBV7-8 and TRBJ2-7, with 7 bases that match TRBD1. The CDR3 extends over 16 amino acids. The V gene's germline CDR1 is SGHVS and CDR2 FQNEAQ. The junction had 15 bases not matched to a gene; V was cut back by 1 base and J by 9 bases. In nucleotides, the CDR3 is TGTGCCAGCAGCTTAGGACCGGGACAGTCTATTACGAGGCAGTACTTC. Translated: CASSLGPGQSITRQYF.

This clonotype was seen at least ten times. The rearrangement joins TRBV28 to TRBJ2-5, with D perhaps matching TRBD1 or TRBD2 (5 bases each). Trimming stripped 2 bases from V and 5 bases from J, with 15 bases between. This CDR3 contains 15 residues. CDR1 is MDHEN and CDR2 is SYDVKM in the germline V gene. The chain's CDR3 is CASSLNLGEGETQYF. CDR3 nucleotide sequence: TGTGCCAGCAGTTTAAATTTGGGGGAAGGCGAGACCCAGTACTTC. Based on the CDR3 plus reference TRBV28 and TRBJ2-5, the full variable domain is DVKVTQSSRYLVKRTGEKVFLECVQDMDHENMFWYRQDPGLGLRLIYFSYDVKMKEKGDIPEGYSVSREKKERFSLILESASTNQTSMYLCASSLNLGEGETQYFGPGTRLLVL.

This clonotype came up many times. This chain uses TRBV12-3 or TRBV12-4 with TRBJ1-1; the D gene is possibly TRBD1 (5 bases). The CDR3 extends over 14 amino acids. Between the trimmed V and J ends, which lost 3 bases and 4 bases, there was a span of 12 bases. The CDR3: CASSFQGRGTEAFF. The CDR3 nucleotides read TGTGCCAGCAGTTTTCAGGGAAGGGGCACTGAAGCTTTCTTT.

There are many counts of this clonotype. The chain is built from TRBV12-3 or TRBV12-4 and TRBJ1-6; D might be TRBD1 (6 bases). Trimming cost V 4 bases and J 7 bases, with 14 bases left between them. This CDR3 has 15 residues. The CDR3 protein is CASSSDRPRNSPLHF. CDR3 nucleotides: TGTGCCAGCAGTTCTGACAGGCCCCGAAATTCACCCCTCCACTTT.

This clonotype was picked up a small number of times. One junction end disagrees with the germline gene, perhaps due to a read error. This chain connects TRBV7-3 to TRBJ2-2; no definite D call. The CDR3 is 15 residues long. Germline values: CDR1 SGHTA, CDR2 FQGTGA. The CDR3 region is CASSVTSGGTGELFF. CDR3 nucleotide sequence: TGTGCCAGCAGCGTAACGAGTGGTGGCACCGGGGAGCTGTTTTTT.

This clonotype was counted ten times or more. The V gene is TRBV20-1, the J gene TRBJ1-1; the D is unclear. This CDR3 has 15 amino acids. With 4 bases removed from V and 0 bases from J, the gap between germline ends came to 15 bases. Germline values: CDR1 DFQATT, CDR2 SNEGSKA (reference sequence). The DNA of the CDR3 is TGCAGTGCTATCGACTCACTGGGATTGAACACTGAAGCTTTCTTT. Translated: CSAIDSLGLNTEAFF.

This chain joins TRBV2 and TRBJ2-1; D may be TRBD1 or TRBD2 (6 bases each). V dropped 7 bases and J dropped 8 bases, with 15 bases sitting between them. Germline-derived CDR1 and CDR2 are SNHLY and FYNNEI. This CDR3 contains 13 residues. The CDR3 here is CASIPGAFYEQFF. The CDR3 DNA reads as TGTGCCAGCATCCCGGGGGCCTTCTATGAGCAGTTCTTC. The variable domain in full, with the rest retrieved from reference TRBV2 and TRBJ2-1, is EPEVTQTPSHQVTQMGQEVILRCVPISNHLYFYWYRQILGQKVEFLVSFYNNEISEKSEIFDDQFSVERPDGSNFTLKIRSTKLEDSAMYFCASIPGAFYEQFFGPGTRLTVL.

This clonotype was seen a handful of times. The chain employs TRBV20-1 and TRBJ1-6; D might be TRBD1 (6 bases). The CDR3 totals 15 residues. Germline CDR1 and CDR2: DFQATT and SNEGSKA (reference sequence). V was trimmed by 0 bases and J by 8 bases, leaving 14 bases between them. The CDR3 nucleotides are TGCAGTGCTAGAGATAGTGGGAGGACAGATTCACCCCTCCACTTT. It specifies CSARDSGRTDSPLHF.

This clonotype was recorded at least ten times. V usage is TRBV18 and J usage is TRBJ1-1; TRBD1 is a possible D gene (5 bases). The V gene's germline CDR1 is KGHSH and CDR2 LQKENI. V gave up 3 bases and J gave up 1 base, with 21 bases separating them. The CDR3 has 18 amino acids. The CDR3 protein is CASSPSVSGARGNTEAFF. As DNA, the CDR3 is TGTGCCAGCTCACCTTCGGTTTCCGGGGCGCGTGGGAACACTGAAGCTTTCTTT. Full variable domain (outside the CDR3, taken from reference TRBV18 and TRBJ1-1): NAGVMQNPRHLVRRRGQEARLRCSPMKGHSHVYWYRQLPEEGLKFMVYLQKENIIDESGMPKERFSAEFPKEGPSILRIQQVVRGDSAAYFCASSPSVSGARGNTEAFFGQGTRLTVV.

Here the CDR3 DNA reads TGTGCCAGCAGCTTGGCCGTCTTGCGAGAGACCCAGTACTTC. This translates into CASSLAVLRETQYF. The chain recombines TRBV5-8 with TRBJ2-5, with unresolved D. CDR1 is SGHTS and CDR2 is YDEGEE in the germline V gene. The V and J ends lost 0 bases and 4 bases respectively, with 10 bases between them. This CDR3 is 14 amino acids long.

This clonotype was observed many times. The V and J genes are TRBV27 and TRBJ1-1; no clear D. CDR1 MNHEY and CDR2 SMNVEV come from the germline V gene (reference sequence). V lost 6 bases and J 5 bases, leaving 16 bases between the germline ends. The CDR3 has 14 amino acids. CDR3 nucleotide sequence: TGTGCCAGCAGGTTAGACATATCGGAAACTGAAGCTTTCTTT. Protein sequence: CASRLDISETEAFF.

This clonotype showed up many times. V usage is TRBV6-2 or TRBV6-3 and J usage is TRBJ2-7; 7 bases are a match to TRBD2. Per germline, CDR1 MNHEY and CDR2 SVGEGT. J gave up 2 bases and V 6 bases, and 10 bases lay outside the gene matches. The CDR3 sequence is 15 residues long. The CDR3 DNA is TGTGCCAGCAGATCTGGAGGCGGGGGAACCTACGAGCAGTACTTC. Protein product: CASRSGGGGTYEQYF.

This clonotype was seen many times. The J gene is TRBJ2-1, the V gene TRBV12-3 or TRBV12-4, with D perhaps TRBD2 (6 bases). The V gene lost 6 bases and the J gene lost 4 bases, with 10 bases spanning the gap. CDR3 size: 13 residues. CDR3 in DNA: TGTGCCAGCAGACCGGCGGGGTACAATGAGCAGTTCTTC. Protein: CASRPAGYNEQFF.

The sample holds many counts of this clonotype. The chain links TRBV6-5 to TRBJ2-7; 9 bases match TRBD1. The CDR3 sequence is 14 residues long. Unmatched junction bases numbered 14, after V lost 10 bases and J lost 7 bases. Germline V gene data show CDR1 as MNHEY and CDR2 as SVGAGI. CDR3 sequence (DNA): TGTGCCACAAAGCAGGGGACAGGGACGCGGGAGCAGTACTTC. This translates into CATKQGTGTREQYF.

CDR3 protein: CASSSSTAASSYEQYF. The CDR3 DNA reads as TGTGCCAGCAGTAGCTCGACAGCCGCGAGCTCCTACGAGCAGTACTTC. V usage is TRBV12-3 or TRBV12-4 and J usage is TRBJ2-7; D is perhaps TRBD1 (5 bases). The CDR3 length is 16 residues. V shed 5 bases and J shed 0 bases, with 17 bases lying between them.

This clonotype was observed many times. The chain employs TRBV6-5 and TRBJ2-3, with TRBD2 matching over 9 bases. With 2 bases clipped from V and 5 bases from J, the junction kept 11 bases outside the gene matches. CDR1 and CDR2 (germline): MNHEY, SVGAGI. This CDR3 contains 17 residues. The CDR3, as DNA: TGTGCCAGCAGTTACAGGGAGACTAGCGGAACGGGAGATACGCAGTATTTT. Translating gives CASSYRETSGTGDTQYF.

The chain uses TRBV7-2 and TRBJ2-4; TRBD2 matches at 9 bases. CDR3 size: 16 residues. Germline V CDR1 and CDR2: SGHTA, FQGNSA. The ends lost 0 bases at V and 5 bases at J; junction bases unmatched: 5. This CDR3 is CASSLAQLAGQNIQYF. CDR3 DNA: TGTGCCAGCAGCTTAGCCCAACTAGCGGGTCAAAACATTCAGTACTTC.

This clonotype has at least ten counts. DNA for the CDR3: TGTGCCAGTAGTATCTGGGGGACTGAAGCTTTCTTT. It yields the protein CASSIWGTEAFF. The chain employs TRBV19 and TRBJ1-1, with D perhaps matching TRBD1 (5 bases). This CDR3 has 12 amino acids. CDR1 LNHDA and CDR2 SQIVND come from the germline V gene (reference sequence). V lost 3 bases and J lost 5, with 7 bases in between.

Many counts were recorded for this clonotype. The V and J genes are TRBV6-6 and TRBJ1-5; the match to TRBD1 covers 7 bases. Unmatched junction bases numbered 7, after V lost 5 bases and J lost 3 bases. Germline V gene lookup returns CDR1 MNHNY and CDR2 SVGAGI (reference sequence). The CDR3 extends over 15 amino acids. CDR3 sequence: CASSKGQVTNQPQHF. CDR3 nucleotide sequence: TGTGCCAGCAGTAAAGGACAGGTTACCAATCAGCCCCAGCATTTT.

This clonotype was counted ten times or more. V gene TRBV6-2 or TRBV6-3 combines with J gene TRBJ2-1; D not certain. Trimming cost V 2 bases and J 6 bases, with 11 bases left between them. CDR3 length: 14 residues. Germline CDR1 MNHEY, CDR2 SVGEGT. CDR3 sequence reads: CASSYASSVNEQFF. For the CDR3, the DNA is TGTGCCAGCAGTTACGCTTCAAGTGTCAATGAGCAGTTCTTC.

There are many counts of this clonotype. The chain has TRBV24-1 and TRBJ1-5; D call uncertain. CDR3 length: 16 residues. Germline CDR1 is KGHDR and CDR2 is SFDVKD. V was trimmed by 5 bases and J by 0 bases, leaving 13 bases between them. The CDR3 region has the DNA TGTGCCACCAGTGTAGGAGGACTCAATAGCAATCAGCCCCAGCATTTT. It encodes CATSVGGLNSNQPQHF.

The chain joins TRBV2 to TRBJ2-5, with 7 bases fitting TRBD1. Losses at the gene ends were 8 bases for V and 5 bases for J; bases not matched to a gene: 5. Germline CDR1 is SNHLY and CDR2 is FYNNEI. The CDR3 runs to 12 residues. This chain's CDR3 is CASATGFETQYF. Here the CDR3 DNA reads TGTGCCAGCGCGACAGGGTTTGAGACCCAGTACTTC.

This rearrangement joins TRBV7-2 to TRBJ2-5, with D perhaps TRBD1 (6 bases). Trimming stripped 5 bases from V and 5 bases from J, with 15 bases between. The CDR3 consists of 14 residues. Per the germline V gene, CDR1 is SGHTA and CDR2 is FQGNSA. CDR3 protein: CASSKSGQGETQYF. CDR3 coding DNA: TGTGCCAGCAGCAAATCAGGGCAGGGGGAGACCCAGTACTTC.

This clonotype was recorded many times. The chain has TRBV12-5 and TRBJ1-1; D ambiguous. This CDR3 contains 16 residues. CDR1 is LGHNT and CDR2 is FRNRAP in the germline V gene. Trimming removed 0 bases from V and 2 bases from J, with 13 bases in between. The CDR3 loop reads CASGLVLGGFNTEAFF. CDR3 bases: TGTGCTAGTGGTTTGGTATTAGGAGGGTTTAACACTGAAGCTTTCTTT.

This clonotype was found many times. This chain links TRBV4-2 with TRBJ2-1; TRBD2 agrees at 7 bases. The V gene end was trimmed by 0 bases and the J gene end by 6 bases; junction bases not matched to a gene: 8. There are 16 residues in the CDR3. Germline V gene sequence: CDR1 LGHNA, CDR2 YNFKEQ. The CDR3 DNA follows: TGTGCCAGCAGCCAAGATGTGGGACTACGCGGCAATGAGCAGTTCTTC. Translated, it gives CASSQDVGLRGNEQFF.

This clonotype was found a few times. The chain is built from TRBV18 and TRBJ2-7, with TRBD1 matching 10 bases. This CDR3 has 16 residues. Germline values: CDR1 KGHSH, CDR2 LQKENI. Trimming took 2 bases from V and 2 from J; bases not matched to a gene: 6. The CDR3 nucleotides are TGTGCCAGCTCACCATCCCGGGACAGGGGACCCTACGAGCAGTACTTC. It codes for CASSPSRDRGPYEQYF.

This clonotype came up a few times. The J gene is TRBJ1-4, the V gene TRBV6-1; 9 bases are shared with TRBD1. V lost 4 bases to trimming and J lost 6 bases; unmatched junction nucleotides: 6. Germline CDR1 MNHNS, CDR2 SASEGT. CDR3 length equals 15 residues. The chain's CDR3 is CASSVRTGADEKLFF. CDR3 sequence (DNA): TGTGCCAGCAGTGTTCGGACAGGGGCTGATGAAAAACTGTTTTTT.